This TCR beta chain stems from a study of T cells in Graves' hyperthyroidism and ophthalmopathy. Overall study results and limits: The blood repertoire included most of the expanded thyroid clonotypes above 0.001.

Predating any ophthalmopathy symptoms, the blood sample was taken at first hyperthyroidism diagnosis. Fresh peripheral blood, 8 to 10 ml of it, supplied the PBMCs. The germline CDR1 and CDR2 sequences are SGHRS and YFSETQ. With 0 bases clipped from V and 5 bases from J, the junction kept 5 bases outside the gene matches. CDR3 size: 15 residues. Using RNA transcripts as the source, TCR beta CDR3 regions were amplified. A set of HTBI primers served as the primers for a first-round RT-PCR of the TCR CDR3. MiXCR, applied by TCRdb to the multiplex PCR reads, yields one record per CDR3 protein. The table shows under 450,000 distinct CDR3 sequences, with roughly a sixth occurring only once. This clonotype occurred a few times. Its antigen is not identified.

The rearrangement uses TRBV5-1 and TRBJ2-5; the match to TRBD1 covers 9 bases. Sequencing was carried out using blood. This clonotype was sampled from a woman in her twenties or thirties with Graves' hyperthyroidism that later progressed to Graves' ophthalmopathy. CDR3 coding DNA: TGCGCCAGCAGCTTGGCGGGACAGGGCGGGGAGACCCAGTACTTC. Its protein product is CASSLAGQGGETQYF.